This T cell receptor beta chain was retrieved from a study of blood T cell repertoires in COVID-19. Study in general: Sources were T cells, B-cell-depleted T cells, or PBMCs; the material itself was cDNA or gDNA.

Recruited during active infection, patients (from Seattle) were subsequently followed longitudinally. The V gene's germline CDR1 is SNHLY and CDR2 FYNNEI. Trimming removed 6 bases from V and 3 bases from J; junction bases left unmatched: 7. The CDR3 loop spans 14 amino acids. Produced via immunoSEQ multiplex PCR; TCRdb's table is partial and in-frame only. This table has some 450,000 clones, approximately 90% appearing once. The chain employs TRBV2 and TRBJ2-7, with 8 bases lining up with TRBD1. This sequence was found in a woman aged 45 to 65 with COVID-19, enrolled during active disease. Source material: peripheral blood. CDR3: CASRQGARSYEQYF. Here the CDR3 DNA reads TGTGCCAGCAGGCAGGGGGCACGAAGCTACGAGCAGTACTTC.